This TCR beta chain was recorded in a study of blood T cell repertoires in COVID-19. Whole-study context: T cells, B-cell-depleted T cells, or PBMCs supplied cDNA or gDNA.

This CDR3 is built from 14 residues. CDR1 is SGHRS and CDR2 is YFSETQ in the germline V gene. Points on this clone: A read error may produce the germline difference seen at one junction end.

Repertoires were generated with immunoSEQ multiplex PCR, while TCRdb's copy carries only in-frame clones and drops some. In the table there are around 340,000 clones, roughly 90% of which are singletons. The specimen was peripheral blood. The gene calls are TRBV5-1 and TRBJ2-1, with no clear D. The source of this sequence is a woman in her sixties with COVID-19, enrolled during active disease. CDR3 protein: CASNLEPSYNEQFF. The CDR3 DNA reads TGCGCCAGCAACTTGGAGCCCTCCTACAATGAGCAGTTCTTC. The whole variable domain, filled in from reference TRBV5-1 and TRBJ2-1, reads KAGVTQTPRYLIKTRGQQVTLSCSPISGHRSVSWYQQTPGQGLQFLFEYFSETQRNKGNFPGRFSGRQFSNSRSEMNVSTLELGDSALYLCASNLEPSYNEQFFGPGTRLTVL.